This T cell receptor (beta chain) was recorded in a study of blood T cell repertoires in COVID-19. Germline CDR1 SGHRS, CDR2 YFSETQ. CDR3 size: 14 residues. V lost 0 bases, J lost 6 bases, and 9 bases lay in between. The repertoire was sequenced with immunoSEQ multiplex PCR; TCRdb's copy has only in-frame clones and lacks some. The sample lists roughly 170,000 clones, 60% to 85% occurring once. The chain has TRBV5-1 and TRBJ2-2, with D perhaps matching TRBD2 (5 bases). This TCR came from a woman aged 60-70 years with COVID-19, enrolled during active disease. Sequencing was carried out using peripheral blood. The CDR3 DNA sequence: TGCGCCAGCAGCTTGGACGGGAAAGCCGGGGAGCTGTTTTTT. Translated, it gives CASSLDGKAGELFF.